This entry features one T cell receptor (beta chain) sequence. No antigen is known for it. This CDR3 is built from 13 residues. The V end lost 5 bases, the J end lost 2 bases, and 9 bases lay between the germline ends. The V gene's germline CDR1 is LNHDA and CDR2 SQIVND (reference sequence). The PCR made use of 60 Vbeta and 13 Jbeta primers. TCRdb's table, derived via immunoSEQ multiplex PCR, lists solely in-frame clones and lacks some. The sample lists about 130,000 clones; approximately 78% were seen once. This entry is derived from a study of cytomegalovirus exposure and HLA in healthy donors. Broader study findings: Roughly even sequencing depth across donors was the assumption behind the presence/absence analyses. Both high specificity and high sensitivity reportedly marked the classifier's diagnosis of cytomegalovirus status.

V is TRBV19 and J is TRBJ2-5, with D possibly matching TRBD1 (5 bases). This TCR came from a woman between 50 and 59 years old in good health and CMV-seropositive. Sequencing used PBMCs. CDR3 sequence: CASSRRQQETQYF. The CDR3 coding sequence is TGTGCCAGTAGTCGGAGACAGCAAGAGACCCAGTACTTC.